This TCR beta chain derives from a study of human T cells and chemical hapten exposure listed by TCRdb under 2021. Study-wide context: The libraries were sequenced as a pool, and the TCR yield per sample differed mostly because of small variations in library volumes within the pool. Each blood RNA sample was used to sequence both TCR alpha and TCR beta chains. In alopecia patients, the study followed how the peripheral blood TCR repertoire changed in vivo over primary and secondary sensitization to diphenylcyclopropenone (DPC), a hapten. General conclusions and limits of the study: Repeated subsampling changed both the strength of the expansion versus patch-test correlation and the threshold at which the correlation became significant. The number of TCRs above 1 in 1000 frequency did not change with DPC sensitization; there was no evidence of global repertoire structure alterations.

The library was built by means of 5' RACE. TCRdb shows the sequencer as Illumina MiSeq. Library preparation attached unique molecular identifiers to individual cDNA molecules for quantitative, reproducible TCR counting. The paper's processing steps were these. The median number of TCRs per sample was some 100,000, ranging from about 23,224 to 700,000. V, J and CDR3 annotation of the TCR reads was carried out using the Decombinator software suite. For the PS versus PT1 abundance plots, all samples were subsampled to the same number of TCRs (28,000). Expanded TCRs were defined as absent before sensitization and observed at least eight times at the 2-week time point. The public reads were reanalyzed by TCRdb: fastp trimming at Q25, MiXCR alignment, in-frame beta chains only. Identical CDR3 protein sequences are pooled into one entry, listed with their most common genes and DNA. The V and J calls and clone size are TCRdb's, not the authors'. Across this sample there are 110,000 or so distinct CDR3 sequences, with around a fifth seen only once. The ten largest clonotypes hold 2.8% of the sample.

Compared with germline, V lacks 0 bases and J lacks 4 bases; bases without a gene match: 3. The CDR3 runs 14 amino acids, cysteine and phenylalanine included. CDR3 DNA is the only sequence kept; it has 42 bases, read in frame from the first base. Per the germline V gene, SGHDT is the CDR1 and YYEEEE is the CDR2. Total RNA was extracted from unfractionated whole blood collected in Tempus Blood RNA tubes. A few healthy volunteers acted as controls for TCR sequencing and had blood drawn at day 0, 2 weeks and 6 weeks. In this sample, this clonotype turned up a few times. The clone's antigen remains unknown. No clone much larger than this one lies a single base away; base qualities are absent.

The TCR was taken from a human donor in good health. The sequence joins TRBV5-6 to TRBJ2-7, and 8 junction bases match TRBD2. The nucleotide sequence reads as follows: TGTGCCAGCAGCTTGGAACTAGCGGTGTACGAGCAGTACTTC. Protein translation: CASSLELAVYEQYF.